The 26 T cell receptor beta chains in this list originate from one sample, sequenced in a study of glioma-infiltrating T cells after dendritic cell vaccination. The data were produced by immunoSEQ multiplex PCR, yet TCRdb's version contains in-frame clones alone and is incomplete. The data hold 95,000 or so clones, with roughly 84% observed a single time. Here the sequenced sample was blood, taken before dendritic cell vaccination. Receptors were obtained from a human donor with glioblastoma.

V usage is TRBV7-6 and J usage is TRBJ2-5, with a possible D match to TRBD2 (7 bases). CDR3 length: 15 residues. From germline, CDR1 is SGHVS and CDR2 FNYEAQ. Between the trimmed V and J ends, which lost 0 bases and 5 bases, there was a span of 13 bases. The CDR3 DNA reads TGTGCCAGCAGCTTAGCGGGGGGGCCGGAGGAGACCCAGTACTTC. Residues: CASSLAGGPEETQYF.

This chain links TRBV6-5 with TRBJ1-2; the D is unclear. The CDR3 runs to 13 residues. The V gene's germline CDR1 is MNHEY and CDR2 SVGAGI. The V end lost 3 bases, the J end lost 8 bases, and 13 bases lay between the germline ends. The CDR3 loop reads CASSYESVGGYTF. CDR3 DNA: TGTGCCAGCAGTTATGAGTCGGTCGGGGGCTACACCTTC.

The chain uses TRBV2 and TRBJ1-5, with 9 nucleotides matching TRBD1. This CDR3 has 16 residues. V was pared by 6 bases and J by 0 bases, with 6 bases of the junction left unmatched. From germline, CDR1 is SNHLY and CDR2 FYNNEI. The CDR3 bases are TGTGCCAGCAGAGACGACAGGGGGAATAGCAATCAGCCCCAGCATTTT. It codes for CASRDDRGNSNQPQHF. The complete variable domain, with remaining parts taken from reference TRBV2 and TRBJ1-5, reads EPEVTQTPSHQVTQMGQEVILRCVPISNHLYFYWYRQILGQKVEFLVSFYNNEISEKSEIFDDQFSVERPDGSNFTLKIRSTKLEDSAMYFCASRDDRGNSNQPQHFGDGTRLSIL.

The V call is TRBV5-3, the J call TRBJ2-1, with 11 positions matching TRBD2. TRBV5-3 qualifies as an ORF whose function is uncertain. V lost 4 bases to trimming and J lost 1 base; unmatched junction nucleotides: 4. The CDR3 length is 16 residues. CDR3 sequence: CARSQTSGGSYNEQFF. The DNA of the CDR3 is TGTGCCAGAAGCCAAACTAGCGGGGGTTCCTACAATGAGCAGTTCTTC.

The genes are TRBV5-1 and TRBJ2-5; TRBD1 agrees at 9 bases. Trimming at V came to 2 bases and at J to 5 bases, leaving 7 bases not matched to a gene. Germline values: CDR1 SGHRS, CDR2 YFSETQ. The CDR3 sequence is 15 residues long. CDR3 in amino acids: CASSLTGGPSETQYF. CDR3 in DNA: TGCGCCAGCAGCTTAACAGGGGGCCCTTCGGAGACCCAGTACTTC. The variable domain in full, completed from reference TRBV5-1 and TRBJ2-5, reads KAGVTQTPRYLIKTRGQQVTLSCSPISGHRSVSWYQQTPGQGLQFLFEYFSETQRNKGNFPGRFSGRQFSNSRSEMNVSTLELGDSALYLCASSLTGGPSETQYFGPGTRLLVL.

V is TRBV5-6 and J is TRBJ2-7; 7 bases are a match to TRBD1. The V gene end was trimmed by 4 bases and the J gene end by 0 bases; junction bases not matched to a gene: 7. Germline CDR1 SGHDT, CDR2 YYEEEE. This CDR3 comprises 15 residues. CDR3 residues: CASSPPGQNSYEQYF. CDR3 bases: TGTGCCAGCAGCCCACCGGGACAGAACTCCTACGAGCAGTACTTC.

This sequence joins TRBV18 and TRBJ1-2; maybe TRBD1 (6 bases). CDR1 and CDR2 from the germline V gene are KGHSH and LQKENI. The V end lost 3 bases, the J end lost 6 bases, and 14 bases lay between the germline ends. This CDR3 region has 14 residues. The CDR3 coding sequence is TGTGCCAGCTCACCTTCGGACAGTCCCCATGGCTACACCTTC. Translating gives CASSPSDSPHGYTF.

The rearrangement links TRBV5-6 to TRBJ2-2; D uncertain. V was clipped by 0 bases and J by 4 bases, with 13 bases between them. The CDR3 is 16 amino acids. The germline CDR1 and CDR2 sequences are SGHDT and YYEEEE. CDR3 sequence: CASSLVPTRSTGELFF. The DNA for the CDR3 is TGTGCCAGCAGCTTGGTGCCCACCCGGAGCACCGGGGAGCTGTTTTTT. The full variable domain, completed using reference TRBV5-6 and TRBJ2-2, is DAGVTQSPTHLIKTRGQQVTLRCSPKSGHDTVSWYQQALGQGPQFIFQYYEEEERQRGNFPDRFSGHQFPNYSSELNVNALLLGDSALYLCASSLVPTRSTGELFFGEGSRLTVL.

The chain has TRBV4-2 and TRBJ1-5, with no clear D. The CDR3 runs 17 residues. The V gene's germline CDR1 is LGHNA and CDR2 YNFKEQ. The ends were cut back, 0 bases at V and 2 bases at J, with 14 bases in the middle. The CDR3 loop is CASSQDVRELRNQPQHF. Here the CDR3 DNA reads TGTGCCAGCAGCCAAGATGTAAGGGAGTTGCGCAATCAGCCCCAGCATTTT.

The rearrangement uses TRBV7-2 and TRBJ1-4; 10 bases match TRBD1. The CDR3 covers 16 residues. CDR1 and CDR2 (germline): SGHTA, FQGNSA. J lost 6 bases, V lost 0 bases, and 4 bases had no gene match. The CDR3 DNA is TGTGCCAGCAGCTTAGCACCGGGACAGGGGTATGAAAAACTGTTTTTT. This codes for CASSLAPGQGYEKLFF. The full variable domain, its missing parts supplied by reference TRBV7-2 and TRBJ1-4, is GAGVSQSPSNKVTEKGKDVELRCDPISGHTALYWYRQSLGQGLEFLIYFQGNSAPDKSGLPSDRFSAERTGGSVSTLTIQRTQQEDSAVYLCASSLAPGQGYEKLFFGSGTQLSVL.

A single count supports this clone. V and J are TRBV5-5 and TRBJ2-7, with unresolved D. Per the germline V gene, CDR1 is SGHKS and CDR2 is YYEKEE (reference sequence). The CDR3 loop spans 16 amino acids. The V and J ends lost 4 bases and 3 bases respectively, with 20 bases between them. CDR3 sequence (DNA): TGTGCCAGCAGCCCCTCCGTGGGCGTAGGTTTCTACGAGCAGTACTTC. Translation: CASSPSVGVGFYEQYF.

This clone was seen more than once but under ten times. The rearrangement links TRBV14 to TRBJ1-2; D is perhaps TRBD1 (5 bases). V was clipped by 0 bases and J by 6 bases, with 8 bases between them. Per germline, CDR1 SGHDN and CDR2 FVKESK. The CDR3 consists of 13 residues. CDR3 sequence (DNA): TGTGCCAGCAGCCAAGAATCGGGGGATGGCTACACCTTC. Translated, it gives CASSQESGDGYTF.

This clone was counted only a few times. The V call is TRBV10-1, the J call TRBJ2-7, with 9 bases fitting TRBD1. Trimming at V came to 0 bases and at J to 7 bases, leaving 10 bases not matched to a gene. Germline V lookup: CDR1 WNHNN, CDR2 SYGVQD (reference sequence). The CDR3 is 16 amino acids. CDR3 bases: TGCGCCAGCAGTGAGTCGATCGGGACAGGGTTTTGGGAGCAGTACTTC. Encoded protein: CASSESIGTGFWEQYF.

The chain couples TRBV7-2 to TRBJ1-6; D not resolved. Germline CDR1 reads SGHTA; CDR2 reads FQGNSA. V was cut by 5 bases and J by 7 bases, with 15 bases left in between. The CDR3 consists of 15 residues. The CDR3 sequence is CASSPWGGPNSPLHF. DNA for the CDR3: TGTGCCAGCAGCCCGTGGGGAGGACCGAATTCACCCCTCCACTTT.

The gene calls are TRBV5-1 and TRBJ1-2; D gene unclear. V was shortened by 0 bases and J by 8 bases, with 8 bases between the two germline ends. The germline CDR1 and CDR2 sequences are SGHRS and YFSETQ. This CDR3 region has 12 residues. The CDR3 protein is CASSLGGQGYTF. Here the CDR3 DNA reads TGCGCCAGCAGCTTGGGCGGGCAAGGCTACACCTTC.

J is TRBJ2-1 and V is TRBV7-9, with 13 nucleotides matching TRBD2. V lost 4 bases to trimming and J lost 9 bases; unmatched junction nucleotides: 9. CDR1 and CDR2 (germline): SEHNR, FQNEAQ (reference sequence). The CDR3 contains 16 residues. The CDR3 here is CASSSSRLAGGTEQFF. CDR3 sequence (DNA): TGTGCCAGCAGCTCGAGCCGACTAGCGGGAGGCACTGAGCAGTTCTTC.

V and J are TRBV9 and TRBJ1-1, with D possibly matching TRBD1 (5 bases). The CDR3 contains 13 residues. Germline V gene data show CDR1 as SGDLS and CDR2 as YYNGEE. V lost 0 bases, J lost 8 bases, and 11 bases lay in between. CDR3 DNA sequence: TGTGCCAGCAGCGTAGATCAGGGCTCGGAAGCTTTCTTT. Its protein is CASSVDQGSEAFF. Drawing the rest from reference TRBV9 and TRBJ1-1, the complete variable domain is DSGVTQTPKHLITATGQRVTLRCSPRSGDLSVYWYQQSLDQGLQFLIQYYNGEERAKGNILERFSAQQFPDLHSELNLSSLELGDSALYFCASSVDQGSEAFFGQGTRLTVV.

The J gene is TRBJ1-2, the V gene TRBV29-1; D not certain. The CDR3 has 14 residues. Looked up from germline, CDR1 is SQVTM and CDR2 is ANQGSEA. V shed 3 bases and J shed 1 base, with 12 bases lying between them. CDR3 in DNA: TGCAGCGTTGAGGCTGGCAGATTTAACTATGGCTACACCTTC. It encodes CSVEAGRFNYGYTF.

This chain connects TRBV7-8 to TRBJ2-1, with D unclear. Germline CDR1 is SGHVS and CDR2 is FQNEAQ. This CDR3 is built from 11 residues. V shed 5 bases and J shed 10 bases, with 9 bases lying between them. Here the CDR3 DNA reads TGTGCCAGCAGCCTCGAGAGGGAGCAGTTCTTC. Its protein is CASSLEREQFF. Full variable domain (missing parts from reference TRBV7-8 and TRBJ2-1): GAGVSQSPRYKVAKRGQDVALRCDPISGHVSLFWYQQALGQGPEFLTYFQNEAQLDKSGLPSDRFFAERPEGSVSTLKIQRTQQEDSAVYLCASSLEREQFFGPGTRLTVL.

This clone has only one observation. The chain uses TRBV7-2 and TRBJ1-5; 9 nucleotides line up with TRBD1. Germline V gene data show CDR1 as SGHTA and CDR2 as FQGNSA. The CDR3 has 13 residues. The J segment lost 5 bases and the V segment lost 4 bases, leaving 0 bases of the junction unmatched. The CDR3 DNA reads as TGTGCCAGCAGCTGGGACAGGGATCAGCCCCAGCATTTT. Protein: CASSWDRDQPQHF.

V and J are TRBV7-7 and TRBJ2-1, with TRBD2 identical over 7 bases. V lost 0 bases, J lost 6 bases, and 2 bases stayed unmatched. Germline lookup yields CDR1 SSHAT and CDR2 FNYEAQ (reference sequence). The CDR3 spans 14 residues. CDR3 nucleotides: TGTGCCAGCAGCTTAGCGGGGGGGGGCAATGAGCAGTTCTTC. Amino acid sequence: CASSLAGGGNEQFF.

The chain has TRBV6-1 and TRBJ2-7; 9 nucleotides match TRBD1. Germline V gene lookup returns CDR1 MNHNS and CDR2 SASEGT. Germline trimming cut 6 bases from V and 5 bases from J; bases unmatched to any gene: 8. The CDR3 loop spans 14 amino acids. In DNA, the CDR3 is TGTGCCAGCAGACAACAGGGGGCGCTCAACGAGCAGTACTTC. Translating gives CASRQQGALNEQYF.

This chain connects TRBV15 to TRBJ2-2; no firm D call. V was clipped by 6 bases and J by 1 base, with 9 bases between them. The CDR3 length is 14 residues. The V gene's germline CDR1 is LNHNV and CDR2 YYDKDF (reference sequence). CDR3 bases: TGTGCCACCAGGGGCAGGCTGAACACCGGGGAGCTGTTTTTT. This encodes CATRGRLNTGELFF.

The V call is TRBV6-5, the J call TRBJ2-4, with TRBD2 as a possible D gene (5 bases). Trimming removed 5 bases from V and 8 bases from J, with 19 bases in between. CDR1 and CDR2 (germline): MNHEY, SVGAGI. This CDR3 comprises 15 residues. CDR3 residues: CASSPLRATSYIQYF. The CDR3 coding sequence is TGTGCCAGCAGTCCCCTGAGGGCTACTAGTTACATTCAGTACTTC.

The rearrangement joins TRBV7-3 to TRBJ2-3, with D uncertain. The CDR3 is 14 amino acids. Per the germline V gene, CDR1 is SGHTA and CDR2 is FQGTGA. The V end was cut by 4 bases, the J end by 3 bases, with 11 bases between. CDR3 loop: CASSSPTGTDTQYF. For the CDR3, the DNA is TGTGCCAGCAGCTCCCCGACTGGGACAGATACGCAGTATTTT.

The chain's CDR3 is CASSQERTVAYF. The CDR3 nucleotides are TGTGCCAGCAGCCAGGAACGGACAGTGGCGTACTTC. This chain uses TRBV11-2 with TRBJ2-7; the D gene is possibly TRBD1 (6 bases). Trimming took 5 bases from V and 12 from J, leaving 17 bases between them. The CDR3 is made up of 12 amino acids. Germline V gene data show CDR1 as SGHAT and CDR2 as FQNNGV.